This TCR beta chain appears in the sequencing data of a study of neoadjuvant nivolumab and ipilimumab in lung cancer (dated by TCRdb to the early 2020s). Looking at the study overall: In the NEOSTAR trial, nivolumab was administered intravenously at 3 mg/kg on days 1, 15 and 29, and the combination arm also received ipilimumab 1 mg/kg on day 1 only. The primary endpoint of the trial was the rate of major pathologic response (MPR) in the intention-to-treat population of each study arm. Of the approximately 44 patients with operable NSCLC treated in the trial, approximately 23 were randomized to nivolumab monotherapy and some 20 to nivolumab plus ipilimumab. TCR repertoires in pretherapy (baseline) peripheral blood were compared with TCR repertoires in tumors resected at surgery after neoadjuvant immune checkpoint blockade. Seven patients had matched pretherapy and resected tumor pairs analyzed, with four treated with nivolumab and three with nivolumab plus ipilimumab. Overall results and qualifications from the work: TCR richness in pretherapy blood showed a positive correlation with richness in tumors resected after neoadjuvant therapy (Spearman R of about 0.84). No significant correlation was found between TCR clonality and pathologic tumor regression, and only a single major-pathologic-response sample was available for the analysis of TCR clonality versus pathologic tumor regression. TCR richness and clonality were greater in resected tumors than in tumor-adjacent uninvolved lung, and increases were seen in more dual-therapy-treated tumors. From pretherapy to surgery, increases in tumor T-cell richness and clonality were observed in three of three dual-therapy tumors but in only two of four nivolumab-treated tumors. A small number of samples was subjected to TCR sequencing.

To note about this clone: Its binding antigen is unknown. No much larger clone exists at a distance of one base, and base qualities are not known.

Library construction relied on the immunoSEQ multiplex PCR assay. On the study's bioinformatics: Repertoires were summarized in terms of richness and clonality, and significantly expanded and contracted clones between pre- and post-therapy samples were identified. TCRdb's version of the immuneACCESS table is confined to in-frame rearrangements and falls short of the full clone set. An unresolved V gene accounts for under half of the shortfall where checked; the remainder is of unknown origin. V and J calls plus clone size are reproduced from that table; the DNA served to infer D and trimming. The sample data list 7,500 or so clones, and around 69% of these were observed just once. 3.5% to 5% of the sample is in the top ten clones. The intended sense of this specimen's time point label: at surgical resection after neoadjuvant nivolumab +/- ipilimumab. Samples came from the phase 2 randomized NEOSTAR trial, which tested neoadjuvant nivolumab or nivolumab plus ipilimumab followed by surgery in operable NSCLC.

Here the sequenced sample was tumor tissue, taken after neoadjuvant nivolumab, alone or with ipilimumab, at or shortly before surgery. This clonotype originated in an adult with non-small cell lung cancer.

The CDR3 reads CSVTGSWGNIQYF. In nucleotide form, the sequence is TGCAGCGTTACCGGGAGTTGGGGAAACATTCAGTACTTC. The rearranged chain carries TRBV29-1 and TRBJ2-4; possibly the D gene is TRBD2, per 6 matching bases. The V end loses 5 bases and the J end loses 6 bases, and a stretch of 14 bases separates them. From the cysteine up to the phenylalanine, the CDR3 has a length of 13 residues. Of all the DNA, just the CDR3 is kept, 39 bases in frame from base 1. Per the germline V gene, SQVTM is the CDR1 and ANQGSEA is the CDR2. Reference TRBV29-1 and TRBJ2-4 proteins supply the regions before and after the CDR3; the full variable domain is: SAVISQKPSRDICQRGTSLTIQCQVDSQVTMMFWYRQQPGQSLTLIATANQGSEATYESGFVIDKFPISRPNLTFSTLTVSNMSPEDSSIYLCSVTGSWGNIQYFGAGTRLSVL.